This T cell receptor (beta chain) derives from a study of blood T cell repertoires in COVID-19. Overall study: Samples taken during acute and convalescent COVID-19 were collected in the United States, Italy and Spain.

Authors' methods: Reference gene primer amplification gave nucleated cell count estimates. This table comes from immunoSEQ multiplex PCR, and its TCRdb copy is limited to in-frame clones, with some not included. Clonal size and the V and J genes are those of that table, whereas D and trimming came from the DNA. The sample includes about 68,000 clones, approximately 85% of them seen just once. Germline trimming cut 5 bases from V and 6 bases from J; bases unmatched to any gene: 9. The CDR3 totals 16 residues. Germline CDR1 is KGHSH and CDR2 is LQKENI. This clone was picked up one time. The receptor was isolated from a man between 45 and 60 years old with acute or convalescent COVID-19. The rearrangement uses TRBV18 and TRBJ2-3, with 12 bases that match TRBD2. The sample taken for sequencing was peripheral blood. The CDR3 coding sequence is TGTGCCAGCTCATCGGCGACTAGCGGGGGATCTGATACGCAGTATTTT. This sequence encodes CASSSATSGGSDTQYF.